Each of the 7 T cell receptor beta chains below was sequenced from the same sample in a study of OX40 agonist ivuxolimab in advanced cancers. Profiled with immunoSEQ multiplex PCR; TCRdb holds only in-frame clones, not every one. The sample shows tens of thousands of clones, roughly 86% of them seen only once. The input for sequencing was CD4+ or CD8+ T cells sorted from blood, taken in a trial of the OX40 agonist ivuxolimab. The receptors come from an adult with an advanced solid tumor such as melanoma, head and neck, liver or kidney cancer.

The gene calls are TRBV5-5 and TRBJ2-7, with 10 bases that match TRBD2. The CDR3 contains 14 residues. Trimming took 6 bases from V and 3 from J; bases not matched to a gene: 6. Germline V gene data show CDR1 as SGHKS and CDR2 as YYEKEE (reference sequence). Here the CDR3 reads CASTLLAGNYEQYF. CDR3 nucleotides: TGTGCCAGCACTCTACTAGCGGGGAACTACGAGCAGTACTTC.

The rearrangement uses TRBV13 and TRBJ2-2; 10 nucleotides agree with TRBD1. Germline V gene data show CDR1 as PRHDT and CDR2 as FYEKMQ (reference sequence). The J segment lost 7 bases and the V segment lost 5 bases, leaving 7 bases of the junction unmatched. The CDR3 sequence is 15 residues long. The CDR3 DNA follows: TGTGCCAGCAGCGCCGGACAGGGGGGCGTCGGGGAGCTGTTTTTT. Amino acid sequence: CASSAGQGGVGELFF.

The J gene is TRBJ2-1, the V gene TRBV7-2; D not resolved. The V end lost 1 base, the J end lost 5 bases, and 6 bases lay between the germline ends. Germline lookup yields CDR1 SGHTA and CDR2 FQGNSA. The CDR3 has 13 residues. The CDR3 is CASSLDGNNEQFF. In DNA, the CDR3 is TGTGCCAGCAGCTTAGACGGAAACAATGAGCAGTTCTTC.

This clone came up a few times. V is TRBV6-1 and J is TRBJ1-2; unclear D gene. The germline CDR1 and CDR2 sequences are MNHNS and SASEGT. With 6 bases removed from V and 0 bases from J, the gap between germline ends came to 2 bases. The CDR3 has 11 amino acids. CDR3 nucleotide sequence: TGTGCCAGCAGGGCTAACTATGGCTACACCTTC. Translation: CASRANYGYTF.

The chain employs TRBV29-1 and TRBJ2-5; 8 bases are shared with TRBD2. This CDR3 is built from 14 residues. V was pared by 1 base and J by 5 bases, with 6 bases of the junction left unmatched. CDR1 and CDR2 from the germline V gene are SQVTM and ANQGSEA. CDR3 sequence: CSVEGTSMWETQYF. CDR3 nucleotide sequence: TGCAGCGTTGAAGGGACTAGCATGTGGGAGACCCAGTACTTC.

The chain employs TRBV7-8 and TRBJ2-4; D gene uncertain. V lost 8 bases and J 0 bases, leaving 11 bases between the germline ends. Per germline, CDR1 SGHVS and CDR2 FQNEAQ. CDR3 length equals 14 residues. The DNA for the CDR3 is TGTGCCAGCGGACCTTCGGAAGCCAAAAACATTCAGTACTTC. Translated, it gives CASGPSEAKNIQYF.

This clone was recorded once. CDR3 sequence reads: CASSVVDGTGTDTQYF. CDR3 nucleotide sequence: TGTGCCAGCAGCGTAGTCGACGGGACTGGCACAGATACGCAGTATTTT. The V and J genes are TRBV9 and TRBJ2-3; tentatively, D is TRBD2 (6 bases). Trimming pared 0 bases from V and 1 base from J, leaving 12 bases between. Germline V CDR1 and CDR2: SGDLS, YYNGEE. This CDR3 spans 16 amino acids.